This is a list of T cell receptor beta chains from one sample in a study of CD8+ T cells in alopecia areata. Assay used: immunoSEQ multiplex PCR; TCRdb lists only in-frame clones, some missing. Of 150,000 to 200,000 clones listed, approximately 60% are singletons. Sample: CD4+ T cells sorted from blood. The receptors stem from a human donor in good health. CDR3s include the opening cysteine and the closing phenylalanine or tryptophan. The order of the fields is J gene, D gene, V gene, clone size, CDR3 DNA, CDR3 protein. D genes are given only for firm matches. The size entry is marked missing in some rows and otherwise reads once, few, many or a size class.

J: TRBJ2-5
D: TRBD1
V: TRBV5-1
size: few
DNA: TGCGCCAGCAGCTTGTCGGGACAGGGATTCTTTGAGACCCAGTACTTC
CDR3: CASSLSGQGFFETQYF

J: TRBJ2-4
D: NA
V: TRBV4-2
size: NA
DNA: TGTGCCAGCAGCCAAGATCCGGATCTAGAGGCCAAAAACATTCAGTACTTC
CDR3: CASSQDPDLEAKNIQYF

J: TRBJ2-7
D: NA
V: TRBV29-1
size: NA
DNA: TGCAGCACCTCGGATGGCTCCTACGAGCAGTACTTC
CDR3: CSTSDGSYEQYF

J: TRBJ1-5
D: NA
V: TRBV14
size: NA
DNA: TGTGCCAGCAGCCCGGACATCAATCAGCCCCAGCATTTT
CDR3: CASSPDINQPQHF

J: TRBJ1-5
D: NA
V: TRBV6-6
size: NA
DNA: TGTGCCAGCAGTGCCGGGACAATTAATCAGCCCCAGCATTTT
CDR3: CASSAGTINQPQHF

J: TRBJ2-7
D: NA
V: TRBV25-1
size: NA
DNA: TGTGCCAGCAGTGAATGGGGGACAAGGCCCTACGAGCAGTACTTC
CDR3: CASSEWGTRPYEQYF

J: TRBJ2-3
D: TRBD1
V: TRBV29-1
size: few
DNA: TGCAGCGCCAATGGACAGGGGAGCACAGATACGCAGTATTTT
CDR3: CSANGQGSTDTQYF

J: TRBJ1-4
D: NA
V: TRBV7-2
size: NA
DNA: TGTGCCAGCAGCTTGGGGGCCCTTCCTAAGAATGAAAAACTGTTTTTT
CDR3: CASSLGALPKNEKLFF

J: TRBJ1-5
D: NA
V: TRBV2
size: NA
DNA: TGTGCCAGCGGAAAGCCCCAGCATTTT
CDR3: CASGKPQHF

J: TRBJ1-1
D: NA
V: TRBV5-4
size: NA
DNA: TGTGCCAGCAGCTTGTATGGGCGGTACACTGAAGCTTTCTTT
CDR3: CASSLYGRYTEAFF

J: TRBJ2-7
D: TRBD1
V: TRBV25-1
size: NA
DNA: TGTGCCAGCAGCCTGGGGACAGGGCAGGAGCAGTACTTC
CDR3: CASSLGTGQEQYF

J: TRBJ2-7
D: NA
V: TRBV2
size: NA
DNA: TGTGCCAGCAAAGGGAATGGGTACGAGCAGTACTTC
CDR3: CASKGNGYEQYF

J: TRBJ1-1
D: NA
V: TRBV27
size: NA
DNA: TGTGCCAGTCGGACGGTGAACACTGAAGCTTTCTTT
CDR3: CASRTVNTEAFF

J: TRBJ2-3
D: TRBD2
V: TRBV28
size: NA
DNA: TGTGCCAGCAGTCTGTGGACTAGCGGGAGTGTAGATACGCAGTATTTT
CDR3: CASSLWTSGSVDTQYF

J: TRBJ1-1
D: NA
V: TRBV29-1
size: NA
DNA: TGCAGCGTTGAAGAGGGGGTACCCACTGAAGCTTTCTTT
CDR3: CSVEEGVPTEAFF

J: TRBJ2-1
D: NA
V: TRBV9
size: NA
DNA: TGTGCCAGCAGCGAGAATCTCTCAGGTAATGAGCAGTTCTTC
CDR3: CASSENLSGNEQFF

J: TRBJ1-2
D: NA
V: TRBV29-1
size: NA
DNA: TGCAGCATTGGACCTACGGGCTATGGCTACACCTTC
CDR3: CSIGPTGYGYTF

J: TRBJ1-5
D: NA
V: TRBV9
size: few
DNA: TGTGCCAGCAGCGTAGCGGGGGAGAGGCAGCCCCAGCATTTT
CDR3: CASSVAGERQPQHF

J: TRBJ2-3
D: NA
V: TRBV5-1
size: few
DNA: TGCGCCAGCAGCTTGGGCGGGAGCACAGATACGCAGTATTTT
CDR3: CASSLGGSTDTQYF

J: TRBJ1-3
D: NA
V: TRBV27
size: NA
DNA: TGTGCCAGCAGTACTGGGCACGGAAACACCATATATTTT
CDR3: CASSTGHGNTIYF

J: TRBJ1-2
D: NA
V: TRBV10-3
size: NA
DNA: TGTGCCATCAGAAGAACGACAGCTAACTATGGCTACACCTTC
CDR3: CAIRRTTANYGYTF

J: TRBJ2-5
D: NA
V: TRBV7-9
size: NA
DNA: TGTGCCAGCAGCTTAGTCGTGGGAGGAGGGGAGACCCAGTACTTC
CDR3: CASSLVVGGGETQYF

J: TRBJ2-3
D: TRBD2
V: TRBV7-8
size: NA
DNA: TGTGCCAGCAGCTTAGTGGCGGGGGTTGAAAGCACAGATACGCAGTATTTT
CDR3: CASSLVAGVESTDTQYF

J: TRBJ1-5
D: NA
V: TRBV28
size: few
DNA: TGTGCCAGCAGTGAAAGTAGCAATCAGCCCCAGCATTTT
CDR3: CASSESSNQPQHF

J: TRBJ2-2
D: NA
V: TRBV23-1
size: few
DNA: TGCGCCAGCCGGGCCGGGGAGCTGTTTTTT
CDR3: CASRAGELFF

J: TRBJ2-1
D: NA
V: TRBV2
size: few
DNA: TGTGCCAGCAGTGAAGCGCTTCAGGGATGGAATGAGCAGTTCTTC
CDR3: CASSEALQGWNEQFF

J: TRBJ2-7
D: NA
V: TRBV29-1
size: once
DNA: TGCAGCGTTGTACTAGCTGACGAGCAGTACTTC
CDR3: CSVVLADEQYF

J: TRBJ1-1
D: NA
V: TRBV29-1
size: NA
DNA: TGCAGCGTTAGACAGCAAGCGAACACTGAAGCTTTCTTT
CDR3: CSVRQQANTEAFF

J: TRBJ1-2
D: NA
V: TRBV30
size: NA
DNA: TGTGCCTGGAGTGCGGGACATGCGAATGGCTACACCTTC
CDR3: CAWSAGHANGYTF

J: TRBJ1-1
D: NA
V: TRBV29-1
size: NA
DNA: TGCAGCGTTGAGAACAGGAATATGGGTGAAGCTTTCTTT
CDR3: CSVENRNMGEAFF

J: TRBJ1-5
D: NA
V: TRBV30
size: NA
DNA: TGTGCCTGGAGGGACAGTTATAGCAATCAGCCCCAGCATTTT
CDR3: CAWRDSYSNQPQHF

J: TRBJ2-1
D: NA
V: TRBV5-4
size: NA
DNA: TGTGCCAGCAGCATCGGACTCCCTAATGAGCAGTTCTTC
CDR3: CASSIGLPNEQFF

J: TRBJ1-5
D: NA
V: TRBV18
size: NA
DNA: TGTGCCAGCGCCACTGCAGGGCTTAGCAATCAGCCCCAGCATTTT
CDR3: CASATAGLSNQPQHF

J: TRBJ2-7
D: NA
V: TRBV29-1
size: NA
DNA: TGCAGCGTTGGACATAGGGGAGGCGAGCAGTACTTC
CDR3: CSVGHRGGEQYF

J: TRBJ1-5
D: TRBD1
V: TRBV15
size: once
DNA: TGTGCCACCAGCAGAGATCGAGGACAGGTCAGGCAGCCCCAGCATTTT
CDR3: CATSRDRGQVRQPQHF

J: TRBJ1-6
D: NA
V: TRBV27
size: NA
DNA: TGTGCCACCCGGGGGGGTGGAGGGTCACCCCTCCACTTT
CDR3: CATRGGGGSPLHF

J: TRBJ2-7
D: TRBD2
V: TRBV2
size: NA
DNA: TGTGCCAGCAGTTGGACTAGCGGACATTACGAGCAGTACTTC
CDR3: CASSWTSGHYEQYF

J: TRBJ2-1
D: NA
V: TRBV29-1
size: NA
DNA: TGCAGCGTTGCGAGGGGGAATGAGCAGTTCTTC
CDR3: CSVARGNEQFF

J: TRBJ2-2
D: NA
V: TRBV27
size: few
DNA: TGTGCCAGCAGGCCTTTGGGGGGCTGGACCGGGGAGCTGTTTTTT
CDR3: CASRPLGGWTGELFF

J: TRBJ2-7
D: NA
V: TRBV20-1
size: NA
DNA: TGCAGTGCAGAGACGCTCTACGAGCAGTACTTC
CDR3: CSAETLYEQYF

J: TRBJ1-5
D: TRBD1
V: TRBV29-1
size: NA
DNA: TGCAGCGTAGTTACAGGGGGGAATCAGCCCCAGCATTTT
CDR3: CSVVTGGNQPQHF

J: TRBJ2-1
D: TRBD2
V: TRBV11-1
size: NA
DNA: TGTGCCAGCGAGCGGGGCTTGCGGGGAGCTGGTGAGCAGTTCTTC
CDR3: CASERGLRGAGEQFF

J: TRBJ2-7
D: NA
V: TRBV7-9
size: few
DNA: TGTGCCAGCAGCTTTGGGGGATCTACCTACGAGCAGTACTTC
CDR3: CASSFGGSTYEQYF

J: TRBJ2-3
D: NA
V: TRBV5-1
size: NA
DNA: TGCGCCAGCAGCTTGGGAGCTGGGGATACGCAGTATTTT
CDR3: CASSLGAGDTQYF

J: TRBJ1-1
D: NA
V: TRBV25-1
size: once
DNA: TGTGCCAGCACCCGGACAGACACAAAGAACACTGAAGCTTTCTTT
CDR3: CASTRTDTKNTEAFF

J: TRBJ1-1
D: NA
V: TRBV5-1
size: NA
DNA: TGCGCCAGCAGCTTGGGAGTCATGAACACTGAAGCTTTCTTT
CDR3: CASSLGVMNTEAFF

J: TRBJ2-4
D: TRBD1
V: TRBV29-1
size: few
DNA: TGCAGCGCCACCGTCCAGGGGGTAGCCAAAAACATTCAGTACTTC
CDR3: CSATVQGVAKNIQYF

J: TRBJ1-1
D: NA
V: TRBV29-1
size: NA
DNA: TGCAGCGTTGAACGGAGCCGGCGGGAATCTGGTACTGAAGCTTTCTTT
CDR3: CSVERSRRESGTEAFF

J: TRBJ2-5
D: NA
V: TRBV4-1
size: NA
DNA: TGCGCCAGCAGCCAAAGACTGTGGGAAGAGACCCAGTACTTC
CDR3: CASSQRLWEETQYF

J: TRBJ2-5
D: NA
V: TRBV11-1
size: few
DNA: TGTGCCAGCAGCTCGCGCGCCGAGACCCAGTACTTC
CDR3: CASSSRAETQYF

J: TRBJ2-5
D: NA
V: TRBV2
size: NA
DNA: TGTGCCACTTCAGGGGATCTGGAGACCCAGTACTTC
CDR3: CATSGDLETQYF

J: TRBJ2-1
D: NA
V: TRBV7-9
size: NA
DNA: TGTGCCAGCAGCTTAGTTCGACTAGTTGGGAATGAGCAGTTCTTC
CDR3: CASSLVRLVGNEQFF

J: TRBJ2-3
D: NA
V: TRBV30
size: once
DNA: TGTGCCTGGGGGGCAGATACGCAGTATTTT
CDR3: CAWGADTQYF

J: TRBJ1-4
D: TRBD1
V: TRBV27
size: NA
DNA: TGTGCCAGCAGTTCGTGGACAGGATCGGATGAAAAACTGTTTTTT
CDR3: CASSSWTGSDEKLFF

J: TRBJ2-6
D: NA
V: TRBV5-1
size: NA
DNA: TGCGCCAGCAGCTCGACAGGTTCTGGGGCCAACGTCCTGACTTTC
CDR3: CASSSTGSGANVLTF